The rows below give T cell receptor beta chains drawn from one sample of a study of blood T cells in healthy people across ages. TCRdb used MiXCR to reprocess the 5' RACE reads, holding one entry per CDR3 protein. The sample lists some 1.7 million distinct CDR3 sequences, 28% occurring once. Sequencing input: blood. Every receptor here comes from a woman in her twenties or thirties in good health. The CDR3 runs from the conserved cysteine through the conserved F or W. The order of the fields is V gene, D gene, clone size, J gene, CDR3 length, CDR3 DNA, CDR3 protein. The D gene is left open where the match is weak. Only some rows state a clone size, as once, few, many or a class for expanded clones.

v_call: TRBV18
d_call: TRBD2
clone_size: NA
j_call: TRBJ2-5
cdr3_length: 16
cdr3_nt: TGTGCCAGCTCACCACGACTACTAGCGAACCAAGAGACCCAGTACTTC
cdr3_aa: CASSPRLLANQETQYF

v_call: TRBV12-3/TRBV12-4
d_call: NA
clone_size: NA
j_call: TRBJ1-1
cdr3_length: 12
cdr3_nt: TGTGCCAGCAGTTTAGGGGGGGGGCGTGCTTTCTTT
cdr3_aa: CASSLGGGRAFF

v_call: TRBV4-3
d_call: TRBD1
clone_size: NA
j_call: TRBJ1-4
cdr3_length: 15
cdr3_nt: TGCGCCAGCAGCCAAGATGGGACAGCTAATGAAAAACTGTTTTTT
cdr3_aa: CASSQDGTANEKLFF

v_call: TRBV28
d_call: NA
clone_size: NA
j_call: TRBJ1-6
cdr3_length: 15
cdr3_nt: TGTGCCGGCTCAACGCGGGGGGCGTATAATTCACCCCTCCACTTT
cdr3_aa: CAGSTRGAYNSPLHF

v_call: TRBV20-1
d_call: NA
clone_size: few
j_call: TRBJ2-7
cdr3_length: 14
cdr3_nt: TGCAGTGCTAGAGCGCCTCTGAGCTCCTACGAGCAGTACTTC
cdr3_aa: CSARAPLSSYEQYF

v_call: TRBV11-3
d_call: NA
clone_size: few
j_call: TRBJ2-1
cdr3_length: 13
cdr3_nt: TGTGCCAGCAGCTTAGAAGGGTTCGGTGAGCAGTTCTTC
cdr3_aa: CASSLEGFGEQFF

v_call: TRBV9
d_call: NA
clone_size: NA
j_call: TRBJ2-7
cdr3_length: 14
cdr3_nt: TGTGCCAGCAGCGTAGACGCAGCGGGCCACGAGCAGTACTTC
cdr3_aa: CASSVDAAGHEQYF

v_call: TRBV12-3/TRBV12-4
d_call: TRBD2
clone_size: NA
j_call: TRBJ2-5
cdr3_length: 16
cdr3_nt: TGTGCCAGCAGTTCCCCTTCTCTAGCGGGGGCGGAGACCCAGTACTTC
cdr3_aa: CASSSPSLAGAETQYF

v_call: TRBV5-1
d_call: TRBD1
clone_size: few
j_call: TRBJ1-4
cdr3_length: 12
cdr3_nt: TGCGCCAGCGGGGACAGGGATGAAAAACTGTTTTTT
cdr3_aa: CASGDRDEKLFF

v_call: TRBV6-2/TRBV6-3
d_call: TRBD2
clone_size: NA
j_call: TRBJ2-7
cdr3_length: 17
cdr3_nt: TGTGCCAGCAGTTACCAGGAAGGGAGCGGGAGAAGGTACGAGCAGTACTTC
cdr3_aa: CASSYQEGSGRRYEQYF

v_call: TRBV4-3
d_call: TRBD2
clone_size: once
j_call: TRBJ2-1
cdr3_length: 15
cdr3_nt: TGCGCCAGCAGCCGCACTAGCGACCTCTACAATGAGCAGTTCTTC
cdr3_aa: CASSRTSDLYNEQFF

v_call: TRBV5-5
d_call: TRBD2
clone_size: NA
j_call: TRBJ2-1
cdr3_length: 14
cdr3_nt: TGTGCCAGCAGCCCCGGGACTAGGCCGAATGAGCAGTTCTTC
cdr3_aa: CASSPGTRPNEQFF

v_call: TRBV3-1
d_call: TRBD2
clone_size: few
j_call: TRBJ2-7
cdr3_length: 16
cdr3_nt: TGTGCCAGCAGCCAAGAGGGTGCGGGAGGGCTTTACGAGCAGTACTTC
cdr3_aa: CASSQEGAGGLYEQYF

v_call: TRBV24-1
d_call: TRBD1
clone_size: few
j_call: TRBJ2-5
cdr3_length: 15
cdr3_nt: TGTGCCACCAGTGATGGGACAGCCACCTACAATGAGCAGTACTTC
cdr3_aa: CATSDGTATYNEQYF

v_call: TRBV15
d_call: TRBD2
clone_size: NA
j_call: TRBJ2-1
cdr3_length: 17
cdr3_nt: TGTGCCACCAGCTCCCCTGGTCGGGCTAGCGGGTACAATGAGCAGTTCTTC
cdr3_aa: CATSSPGRASGYNEQFF

v_call: TRBV20-1
d_call: TRBD2
clone_size: few
j_call: TRBJ2-7
cdr3_length: 17
cdr3_nt: TGCAGTGCTAGGGGACTAGCGGGAGTTGGGTACTCCTACGAGCAGTACTTC
cdr3_aa: CSARGLAGVGYSYEQYF

v_call: TRBV7-2
d_call: NA
clone_size: NA
j_call: TRBJ2-2
cdr3_length: 14
cdr3_nt: TGTGCCGCGGCGGACGGTGTGACGACCGGGGAGCTGTTTTTT
cdr3_aa: CAAADGVTTGELFF

v_call: TRBV29-1
d_call: NA
clone_size: many
j_call: TRBJ2-5
cdr3_length: 11
cdr3_nt: TGCAGCGTAGTAGATCGGGAGACCCAGTACTTC
cdr3_aa: CSVVDRETQYF

v_call: TRBV5-1
d_call: TRBD1
clone_size: few
j_call: TRBJ2-5
cdr3_length: 16
cdr3_nt: TGCGCCAGCAGCCGTCTAGGGACAGGGGGCGAGGAGACCCAGTACTTC
cdr3_aa: CASSRLGTGGEETQYF

v_call: TRBV2
d_call: TRBD1
clone_size: NA
j_call: TRBJ1-5
cdr3_length: 15
cdr3_nt: TGTGCCAGCGGGGAGATTCAGGGGGCGTCTAAGCCCCAGCATTTT
cdr3_aa: CASGEIQGASKPQHF

v_call: TRBV2
d_call: NA
clone_size: NA
j_call: TRBJ1-4
cdr3_length: 15
cdr3_nt: TGTGCCAGCATCGATGATTTGGGCGGAAATGAAAAACTGTTTTTT
cdr3_aa: CASIDDLGGNEKLFF

v_call: TRBV5-1
d_call: TRBD2
clone_size: NA
j_call: TRBJ2-1
cdr3_length: 17
cdr3_nt: TGCGCCAGCAGCCCTCTACGGACTAGCGGGGGGCGCAATGAGCAGTTCTTC
cdr3_aa: CASSPLRTSGGRNEQFF

v_call: TRBV20-1
d_call: TRBD1
clone_size: NA
j_call: TRBJ2-7
cdr3_length: 13
cdr3_nt: TGCAGTGCTAGGGTTGGGACAGGCTACGAGCAGTACTTC
cdr3_aa: CSARVGTGYEQYF

v_call: TRBV20-1
d_call: NA
clone_size: NA
j_call: TRBJ2-3
cdr3_length: 13
cdr3_nt: TGCAGTGCTAGAGTTGTCTCCACAGATACGCAGTATTTT
cdr3_aa: CSARVVSTDTQYF

v_call: TRBV29-1
d_call: NA
clone_size: NA
j_call: TRBJ1-1
cdr3_length: 12
cdr3_nt: TGCAGCGTAGCTAAGGAAGGGGCGAGGGCTTTCTTT
cdr3_aa: CSVAKEGARAFF

v_call: TRBV12-3/TRBV12-4
d_call: NA
clone_size: NA
j_call: TRBJ2-5
cdr3_length: 15
cdr3_nt: TGTGCCAGCAGTTTACCAGTTTCGGGCCGGGGGACCCAGTACTTC
cdr3_aa: CASSLPVSGRGTQYF

v_call: TRBV25-1
d_call: TRBD2
clone_size: NA
j_call: TRBJ2-7
cdr3_length: 13
cdr3_nt: TGTGCCAGCAGTGCGGGAGGAAACCACGAGCAGTACTTC
cdr3_aa: CASSAGGNHEQYF

v_call: TRBV15
d_call: TRBD2
clone_size: many
j_call: TRBJ2-3
cdr3_length: 18
cdr3_nt: TGTGCCACCAGCAGAGATCTTCTGGGCGGGGGGGTCCCAGATACGCAGTATTTT
cdr3_aa: CATSRDLLGGGVPDTQYF

v_call: TRBV9
d_call: NA
clone_size: NA
j_call: TRBJ2-1
cdr3_length: 15
cdr3_nt: TGTGCCAGCAGCGTCGAAGGGGCCGTCGACAATGAGCAGTTCTTC
cdr3_aa: CASSVEGAVDNEQFF

v_call: TRBV20-1
d_call: TRBD2
clone_size: once
j_call: TRBJ2-7
cdr3_length: 14
cdr3_nt: TGCAGTGCTAGGGATCCTCGCGGGAGGGGCGAGCAGTACTTC
cdr3_aa: CSARDPRGRGEQYF

v_call: TRBV12-3/TRBV12-4
d_call: NA
clone_size: many
j_call: TRBJ2-1
cdr3_length: 13
cdr3_nt: TGTGCCAGCAGTACCGGCCCTTACAATGAGCAGTTCTTC
cdr3_aa: CASSTGPYNEQFF

v_call: TRBV4-3
d_call: NA
clone_size: few
j_call: TRBJ2-7
cdr3_length: 16
cdr3_nt: TGCGCCAGCAGCCAAGATCCTTCCGGTATAACCTACGAGCAGTACTTC
cdr3_aa: CASSQDPSGITYEQYF

v_call: TRBV20-1
d_call: NA
clone_size: NA
j_call: TRBJ2-3
cdr3_length: 18
cdr3_nt: TGCAGTGCTAAGGGGGCGGGGTCCCCTTCTGCAGTAACAGATACGCAGTATTTT
cdr3_aa: CSAKGAGSPSAVTDTQYF